Presented here are 32 T cell receptor beta chains from one specimen sequenced in a study of response to subunit inactivated influenza vaccine. TCRdb itself ran the RT-PCR reads through MiXCR, one entry per CDR3 protein. The data contain some 540,000 distinct CDR3 sequences, approximately 20% of them singletons. These sequences were also reported in another study, on T cells expressing NK-cell markers. As that report states: The authors generated TCR beta cDNA through 5'RACE template switching with UMIs.

Source: CD4+ T cells sorted from PBMCs, taken roughly 12 days after vaccination. The receptors shown here come from a man in his fifties or sixties who received an inactivated influenza vaccine.

The chain's CDR3 is CAWSRKGVYNEQFF. CDR3 DNA sequence: TGTGCCTGGAGTAGAAAGGGGGTTTACAATGAGCAGTTCTTC. J is TRBJ2-1 and V is TRBV30, with a possible D match to TRBD1 (6 bases). This CDR3 spans 14 amino acids. Per germline, CDR1 GTSNPN and CDR2 SVGIG (reference sequence). With 2 bases removed from V and 4 bases from J, the gap between germline ends came to 12 bases.

There are a few counts of this clonotype. This chain links TRBV10-3 with TRBJ2-6; 9 bases map to TRBD1. Germline V gene data show CDR1 as ENHRY and CDR2 as SYGVKD. Losses at the gene ends were 6 bases for V and 4 bases for J; bases not matched to a gene: 7. This CDR3 is 16 amino acids long. The CDR3 reads CAISGQGLGGANVLTF. DNA for the CDR3: TGTGCCATCAGCGGACAGGGGCTGGGGGGGGCCAACGTCCTGACTTTC.

This rearrangement joins TRBV5-1 to TRBJ2-1; D ambiguous. With 6 bases removed from V and 2 bases from J, the gap between germline ends came to 15 bases. The CDR3 is made up of 15 amino acids. Germline V gives CDR1 SGHRS, CDR2 YFSETQ. The CDR3, as DNA: TGCGCCAGCACAATTCAAGGTAACCCCTACAATGAGCAGTTCTTC. It specifies CASTIQGNPYNEQFF.

The CDR3 DNA sequence: TGTGCCAGCAGTTTAAGAGAGAGCTACGAGCAGTACTTC. It is translated as CASSLRESYEQYF. The J gene is TRBJ2-7, the V gene TRBV27; D uncertain. The V end was cut by 2 bases, the J end by 3 bases, with 8 bases between. The CDR3 is 13 amino acids. Germline loops: CDR1 MNHEY, CDR2 SMNVEV (reference sequence).

The genes are TRBV7-2 and TRBJ1-5, with 7 bases fitting TRBD1. J gave up 7 bases and V 2 bases, and 11 bases lay outside the gene matches. Germline V gene data show CDR1 as SGHTA and CDR2 as FQGNSA. This CDR3 has 16 residues. The CDR3 sequence: CASSLPTGKYAQPQHF. Written as DNA, the CDR3 is TGTGCCAGCAGCTTACCGACAGGGAAGTACGCCCAGCCCCAGCATTTT.

The chain combines TRBV6-1 with TRBJ2-2, with TRBD2 matching 13 bases. Germline V CDR1 and CDR2: MNHNS, SASEGT. The length of the CDR3 is 19 residues. With V trimmed by 7 bases and J by 0 bases, 11 bases remained unmatched. In DNA, the CDR3 is TGTGCCAGCATCTCGGGACTAGCGGGGCAGATCTCGAACACCGGGGAGCTGTTTTTT. This encodes CASISGLAGQISNTGELFF.

The chain couples TRBV12-3 or TRBV12-4 to TRBJ1-2; D not certain. Trimming shortened V by 10 bases and J by 4 bases, and 16 bases separated the two germline ends. CDR3 length: 13 amino acids. The CDR3 DNA reads TGTGCCACCACCGTGAGGAGGAGCTATGGCTACACCTTC. Protein: CATTVRRSYGYTF.

This clonotype turned up a few times. V usage is TRBV24-1 and J usage is TRBJ2-5; TRBD2 matches 8 bases. CDR1 is KGHDR, CDR2 SFDVKD, per germline. V shed 10 bases, J shed 0 bases, and the junction held 6 bases outside the gene matches. There are 14 residues in the CDR3. CDR3 bases: TGTGCCACATCTAGCGGGTGGTACCAAGAGACCCAGTACTTC. Its protein is CATSSGWYQETQYF.

The V call is TRBV7-9, the J call TRBJ1-2, with 11 bases matching TRBD1. J gave up 2 bases and V 6 bases, and 5 bases lay outside the gene matches. The germline V gene encodes CDR1 SEHNR and CDR2 FQNEAQ (reference sequence). CDR3 length: 15 residues. The CDR3 DNA reads TGTGCCAGCAGTACATGGACAGGGGGCAACTATGGCTACACCTTC. Residues: CASSTWTGGNYGYTF.

This clonotype was observed at least ten times. The V and J genes are TRBV3-1 and TRBJ1-1, with TRBD1 matching 7 bases. This CDR3 region has 14 residues. V was pared by 6 bases and J by 2 bases, with 6 bases of the junction left unmatched. From germline, CDR1 is LGHDT and CDR2 YNNKEL (reference sequence). The CDR3 region is CASRARDSNTEAFF. CDR3 nucleotides: TGTGCCAGCAGGGCGCGGGACAGCAACACTGAAGCTTTCTTT.

This clonotype has a handful of counts. The rearrangement joins TRBV7-2 to TRBJ2-1; no definite D call. The germline gives CDR1 SGHTA, CDR2 FQGNSA. The CDR3 extends over 16 amino acids. Trimming pared 3 bases from V and 4 bases from J, leaving 16 bases between. The CDR3 loop is CASSLGWFRKYNEQFF. The CDR3 DNA reads as TGTGCCAGCAGCTTGGGTTGGTTTAGGAAGTACAATGAGCAGTTCTTC.

This rearrangement joins TRBV4-2 to TRBJ2-3; D assignment may be TRBD1 or TRBD2 (5 bases each). The CDR3 covers 14 residues. Germline V gene sequence: CDR1 LGHNA, CDR2 YNFKEQ. V dropped 0 bases and J dropped 4 bases, with 8 bases sitting between them. The chain's CDR3 is CASSQDLGPDTQYF. The DNA for the CDR3 is TGTGCCAGCAGCCAAGATCTGGGACCAGATACGCAGTATTTT.

This clonotype was counted a single time. V usage is TRBV6-2 or TRBV6-3 and J usage is TRBJ2-3, with TRBD2 identical over 15 bases. The length of the CDR3 is 18 residues. V lost 4 bases and J lost 1; bases outside the gene matches: 6. The germline CDR1 and CDR2 sequences are MNHEY and SVGEGT. CDR3 amino acids: CASSSHRTSGRGTDTQYF. The CDR3 DNA is TGTGCCAGCAGTTCCCACCGGACTAGCGGGAGGGGCACAGATACGCAGTATTTT.

The chain is built from TRBV4-2 and TRBJ1-2; 8 bases align to TRBD1. Germline V gene data show CDR1 as LGHNA and CDR2 as YNFKEQ. The ends lost 0 bases at V and 3 bases at J; junction bases unmatched: 6. The CDR3 has 16 amino acids. CDR3: CASSQDPAGGDYGYTF. The CDR3, as DNA: TGTGCCAGCAGCCAAGATCCGGCAGGGGGCGACTATGGCTACACCTTC.

This clonotype was counted a few times. The V call is TRBV7-9, the J call TRBJ2-2, with 8 bases lining up with TRBD1. Germline V gives CDR1 SEHNR, CDR2 FQNEAQ (reference sequence). This CDR3 region has 16 residues. With V trimmed by 6 bases and J by 4 bases, 10 bases remained unmatched. The DNA of the CDR3 is TGTGCCAGCAGTTTTGGAATAGGGACAGGCACCGGGGAGCTGTTTTTT. Translation: CASSFGIGTGTGELFF.

This clonotype has more than one count but fewer than ten. CDR3 DNA: TGCGCCAGCAGCTCCCTACAGGGGAACGAAAAACTGTTTTTT. Translation gives CASSSLQGNEKLFF. The rearrangement links TRBV5-1 to TRBJ1-4; 7 bases are shared with TRBD1. Germline values: CDR1 SGHRS, CDR2 YFSETQ. The CDR3 spans 14 residues. Trimming cost V 3 bases and J 8 bases; bases outside gene matches: 7.

This chain joins TRBV11-2 and TRBJ2-1; a possible D gene is TRBD2 (5 bases). This CDR3 contains 15 residues. Germline V lookup: CDR1 SGHAT, CDR2 FQNNGV. The V end was cut by 2 bases, the J end by 3 bases, with 11 bases between. The CDR3 loop is CASSLSPGNYNEQFF. The CDR3 DNA reads as TGTGCCAGCAGCTTAAGCCCGGGAAACTACAATGAGCAGTTCTTC.

In its sample, this clonotype was seen many times. The chain combines TRBV18 with TRBJ2-7; 9 bases match TRBD1. The CDR3 consists of 15 residues. Germline V CDR1 and CDR2: KGHSH, LQKENI. J lost 0 bases, V lost 1 base, and 1 base had no gene match. CDR3 in amino acids: CASSPRDRASYEQYF. CDR3 in DNA: TGTGCCAGCTCACCACGGGACAGGGCCTCCTACGAGCAGTACTTC.

The V call is TRBV11-2, the J call TRBJ2-3; 14 bases line up with TRBD2. V lost 4 bases and J lost 0; bases outside the gene matches: 6. This CDR3 contains 18 residues. Germline V gene data show CDR1 as SGHAT and CDR2 as FQNNGV. The CDR3 nucleotides read TGTGCCAGCAGCTCTTGGACTAGCGGGGGGTCGAGCACAGATACGCAGTATTTT. Translating gives CASSSWTSGGSSTDTQYF.

This clonotype was observed a few times. The V gene is TRBV20-1, the J gene TRBJ2-7, with unresolved D. V gave up 3 bases and J gave up 2 bases, with 11 bases separating them. Germline V gene sequence: CDR1 DFQATT, CDR2 SNEGSKA (reference sequence). The CDR3 length is 13 residues. This CDR3 is CSASKGSPYEQYF. Written as DNA, the CDR3 is TGCAGTGCTAGCAAGGGCAGTCCCTACGAGCAGTACTTC.

This rearrangement joins TRBV3-1 to TRBJ1-2; D is perhaps TRBD1 (5 bases). The CDR3 totals 14 residues. The V and J ends lost 0 bases and 7 bases respectively, with 12 bases between them. The germline V gene encodes CDR1 LGHDT and CDR2 YNNKEL (reference sequence). Here the CDR3 DNA reads TGTGCCAGCAGCCAAGATGGGAACGGGGCTGGCTACACCTTC. Protein: CASSQDGNGAGYTF.

This clonotype has only a few counts. The chain links TRBV7-2 to TRBJ1-1; D is unresolved. The CDR3 runs 14 residues. Germline V CDR1 and CDR2: SGHTA, FQGNSA. The V end was cut by 1 base, the J end by 5 bases, with 11 bases between. The CDR3 coding sequence is TGTGCCAGCAGCTTAGTTCTGGGAGGGACTGAAGCTTTCTTT. This codes for CASSLVLGGTEAFF.

This clonotype occurred a few times. The J gene is TRBJ2-4, the V gene TRBV7-9; no definite D call. Trimming removed 1 base at V and 8 bases at J, with 12 bases between. CDR1 is SEHNR and CDR2 is FQNEAQ in the germline V gene (reference sequence). The CDR3 spans 14 residues. Here the CDR3 reads CASSLGRISDIQYF. Here the CDR3 DNA reads TGTGCCAGCAGCTTAGGACGTATATCGGACATTCAGTACTTC.

This clonotype appeared many times. The chain has TRBV12-3 or TRBV12-4 and TRBJ1-5, with D possibly being TRBD1 (6 bases). Between the trimmed V and J ends, which lost 6 bases and 3 bases, there was a span of 12 bases. The CDR3 has 14 residues. CDR3 DNA: TGTGCCAGCAGCACCCGGGACACCAATCAGCCCCAGCATTTT. It encodes CASSTRDTNQPQHF.

The rearrangement joins TRBV3-1 to TRBJ2-7, with a tentative D call TRBD2 (5 bases). Germline-derived CDR1 and CDR2 are LGHDT and YNNKEL (reference sequence). Between the trimmed V and J ends, which lost 1 base and 0 bases, there was a span of 10 bases. CDR3 length: 15 amino acids. The CDR3 DNA sequence: TGTGCCAGCAGCCAAGTTAGACTACACTCCTACGAGCAGTACTTC. Translated: CASSQVRLHSYEQYF.

This clonotype was counted only a few times. The chain is built from TRBV4-2 and TRBJ2-3; possibly TRBD2 for D (5 bases). V lost 4 bases and J lost 2, with 13 bases in between. Germline V CDR1 and CDR2: LGHNA, YNFKEQ. The CDR3 length is 15 residues. Here the CDR3 reads CASSLSASPTDTQYF. DNA of the CDR3: TGTGCCAGCAGCCTTTCGGCTAGCCCCACAGATACGCAGTATTTT.

This clonotype has just one count. The V gene is TRBV20-1, the J gene TRBJ2-5; weak D call: TRBD2 (6 bases). Germline values: CDR1 DFQATT, CDR2 SNEGSKA (reference sequence). The CDR3 runs to 14 residues. The V gene lost 4 bases and the J gene lost 0 bases, with 12 bases spanning the gap. In DNA, the CDR3 is TGCAGTGCTACCGGGGGAGCTAACCAAGAGACCCAGTACTTC. Translating it yields CSATGGANQETQYF.

This clonotype occurred a few times. This chain uses TRBV24-1 with TRBJ2-3, with TRBD1 matching over 7 bases. There are 15 residues in the CDR3. Trimming took 5 bases from V and 2 from J; bases not matched to a gene: 6. Germline V gives CDR1 KGHDR, CDR2 SFDVKD. The CDR3 nucleotides read TGTGCCACCAGTGGAACCGGGACAGCCACAGATACGCAGTATTTT. Translating it yields CATSGTGTATDTQYF.

This chain uses TRBV11-3 with TRBJ2-7; 7 bases map to TRBD1. The germline V gene encodes CDR1 SGHNT and CDR2 YENEEA. This CDR3 spans 15 amino acids. The junction had 9 bases not matched to a gene; V was cut back by 3 bases and J by 4 bases. The CDR3, as DNA: TGTGCCAGCAGCTTCGCCCCCGCGACAGGGTACGAGCAGTACTTC. As protein: CASSFAPATGYEQYF.

In this sample, this clonotype turned up a few times. The V gene is TRBV5-1, the J gene TRBJ1-6; unclear D gene. This CDR3 has 13 amino acids. Germline V gives CDR1 SGHRS, CDR2 YFSETQ. V lost 2 bases to trimming and J lost 8 bases, with 8 bases between them. The CDR3 protein is CASSFVGDSPLHF. The CDR3 region has the DNA TGCGCCAGCAGCTTCGTTGGAGATTCACCCCTCCACTTT.

This clonotype was seen only a few times. The V call is TRBV7-2, the J call TRBJ2-2; D not certain. The CDR3 is 16 amino acids. Trimming cost V 6 bases and J 2 bases, with 16 bases left between them. Germline assignment: CDR1 SGHTA and CDR2 FQGNSA. The CDR3 sequence: CASSLIGGLNTGELFF. In DNA form, the CDR3 reads TGTGCCAGCAGTTTAATTGGTGGGCTCAACACCGGGGAGCTGTTTTTT.

V usage is TRBV4-1 and J usage is TRBJ2-1; TRBD2 agrees at 11 bases. Per the germline V gene, CDR1 is MGHRA and CDR2 is YSYEKL. Germline trimming cut 2 bases from V and 4 bases from J; bases unmatched to any gene: 4. The CDR3 runs 16 residues. CDR3 nucleotides: TGCGCCAGCAGCCAAACGACTAGCGGGGTTTACAATGAGCAGTTCTTC. Translated: CASSQTTSGVYNEQFF.